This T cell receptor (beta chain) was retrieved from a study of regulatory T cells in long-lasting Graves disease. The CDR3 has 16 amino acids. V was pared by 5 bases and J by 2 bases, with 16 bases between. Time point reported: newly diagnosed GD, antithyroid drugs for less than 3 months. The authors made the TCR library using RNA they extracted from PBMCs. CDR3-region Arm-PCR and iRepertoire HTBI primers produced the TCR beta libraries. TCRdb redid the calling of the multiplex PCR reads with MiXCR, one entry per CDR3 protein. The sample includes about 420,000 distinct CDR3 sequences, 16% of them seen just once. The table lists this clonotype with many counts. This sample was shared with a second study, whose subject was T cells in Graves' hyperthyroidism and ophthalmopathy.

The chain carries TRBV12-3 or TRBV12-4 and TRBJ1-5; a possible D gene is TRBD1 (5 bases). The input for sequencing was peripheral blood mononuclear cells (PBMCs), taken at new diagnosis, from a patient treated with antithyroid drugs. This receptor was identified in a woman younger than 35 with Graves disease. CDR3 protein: CASSPQHGGGNQPQHF. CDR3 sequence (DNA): TGTGCCAGCAGTCCCCAGCACGGAGGGGGCAATCAGCCCCAGCATTTT.